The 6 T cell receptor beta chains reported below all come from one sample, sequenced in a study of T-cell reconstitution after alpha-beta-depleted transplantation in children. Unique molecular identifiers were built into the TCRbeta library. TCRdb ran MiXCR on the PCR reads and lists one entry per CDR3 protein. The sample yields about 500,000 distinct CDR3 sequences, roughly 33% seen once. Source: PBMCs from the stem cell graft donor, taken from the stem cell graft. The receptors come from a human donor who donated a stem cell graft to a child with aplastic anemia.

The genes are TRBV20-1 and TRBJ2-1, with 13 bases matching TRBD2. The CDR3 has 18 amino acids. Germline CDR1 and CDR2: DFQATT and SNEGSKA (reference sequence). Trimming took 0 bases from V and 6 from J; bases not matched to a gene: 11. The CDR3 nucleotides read TGCAGTGCTAGAGATCTACATGGACTAGCGGGAGATATCAATGAGCAGTTCTTC. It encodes CSARDLHGLAGDINEQFF.

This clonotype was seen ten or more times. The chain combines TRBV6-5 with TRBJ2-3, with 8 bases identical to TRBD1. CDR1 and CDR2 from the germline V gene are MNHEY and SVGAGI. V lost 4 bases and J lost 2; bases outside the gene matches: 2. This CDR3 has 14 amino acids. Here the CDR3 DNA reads TGTGCCAGCAGTTTGGACAGGGCCACAGATACGCAGTATTTT. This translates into CASSLDRATDTQYF.

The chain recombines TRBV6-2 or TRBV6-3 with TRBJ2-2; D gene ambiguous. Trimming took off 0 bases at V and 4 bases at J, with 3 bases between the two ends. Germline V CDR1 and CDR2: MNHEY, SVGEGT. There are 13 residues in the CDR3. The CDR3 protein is CASSYSLTGELFF. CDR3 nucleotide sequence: TGTGCCAGCAGTTACTCCCTCACCGGGGAGCTGTTTTTT.

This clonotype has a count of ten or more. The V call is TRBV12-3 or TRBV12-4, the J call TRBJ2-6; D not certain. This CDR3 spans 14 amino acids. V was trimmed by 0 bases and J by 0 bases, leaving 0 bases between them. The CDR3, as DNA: TGTGCCAGCAGTTTAGCCTCTGGGGCCAACGTCCTGACTTTC. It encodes CASSLASGANVLTF.

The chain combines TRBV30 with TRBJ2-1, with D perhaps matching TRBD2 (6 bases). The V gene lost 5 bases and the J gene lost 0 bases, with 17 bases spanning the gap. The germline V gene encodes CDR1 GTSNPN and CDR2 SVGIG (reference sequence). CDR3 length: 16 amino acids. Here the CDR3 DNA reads TGTGCCTGGGGAGGCCCCATAGCGGTCTCCTACAATGAGCAGTTCTTC. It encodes CAWGGPIAVSYNEQFF.

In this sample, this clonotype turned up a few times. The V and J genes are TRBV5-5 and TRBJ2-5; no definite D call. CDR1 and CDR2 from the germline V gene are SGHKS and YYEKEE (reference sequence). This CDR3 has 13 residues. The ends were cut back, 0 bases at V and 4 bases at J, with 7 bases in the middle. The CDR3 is CASSLDHRETQYF. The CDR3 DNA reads TGTGCCAGCAGCTTGGACCACCGAGAGACCCAGTACTTC.